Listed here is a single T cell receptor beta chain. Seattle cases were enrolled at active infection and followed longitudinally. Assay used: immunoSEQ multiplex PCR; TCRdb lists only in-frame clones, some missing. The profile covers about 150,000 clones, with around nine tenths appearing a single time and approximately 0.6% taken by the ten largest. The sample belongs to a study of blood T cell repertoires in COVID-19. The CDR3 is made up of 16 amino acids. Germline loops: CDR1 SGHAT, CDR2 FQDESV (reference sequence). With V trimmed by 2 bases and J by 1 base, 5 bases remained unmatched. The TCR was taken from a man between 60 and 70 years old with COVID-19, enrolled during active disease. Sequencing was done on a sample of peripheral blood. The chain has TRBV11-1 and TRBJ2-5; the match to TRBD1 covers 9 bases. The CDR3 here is CASSLSATGGQETQYF. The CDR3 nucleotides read TGTGCCAGCAGCTTATCGGCGACAGGGGGCCAAGAGACCCAGTACTTC.